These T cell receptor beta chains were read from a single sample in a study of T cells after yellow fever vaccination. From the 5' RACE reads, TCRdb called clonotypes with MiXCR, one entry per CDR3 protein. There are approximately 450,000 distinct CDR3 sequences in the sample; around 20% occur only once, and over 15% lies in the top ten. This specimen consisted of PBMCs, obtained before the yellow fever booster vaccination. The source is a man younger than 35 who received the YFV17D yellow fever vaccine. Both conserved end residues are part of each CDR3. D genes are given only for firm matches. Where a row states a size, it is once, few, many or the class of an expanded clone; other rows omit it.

CSAHPAGGITDTQYF,TGCAGTGCTCACCCGGCGGGGGGAATCACAGATACGCAGTATTTT,TRBJ2-3,TRBD2,TRBV20-1,-
CASSSQTSSYNEQFF,TGTGCCAGCAGTTCCCAGACAAGCTCCTACAATGAGCAGTTCTTC,TRBJ2-1,-,TRBV12-3/TRBV12-4,few
CASSVTSGGVSLAKNIQYF,TGTGCCAGCAGCGTAACTAGCGGGGGAGTTTCACTAGCCAAAAACATTCAGTACTTC,TRBJ2-4,TRBD2,TRBV7-8,-
CSARGGLRADTQYF,TGCAGTGCTAGGGGGGGGTTAAGGGCAGATACGCAGTATTTT,TRBJ2-3,TRBD2,TRBV20-1,-
CASSPSGGDGTQYF,TGTGCCAGCAGCCCCAGCGGGGGGGACGGTACGCAGTATTTT,TRBJ2-3,TRBD2,TRBV7-9,few
CSARGYGDQPQHF,TGCAGTGCTAGAGGATACGGGGATCAGCCCCAGCATTTT,TRBJ1-5,-,TRBV20-1,-
CASSLGGGVNEQYF,TGCGCCAGCAGCTTGGGCGGGGGGGTGAACGAGCAGTACTTC,TRBJ2-7,TRBD2,TRBV5-1,-
CSVDPGQGYRQTQYF,TGCAGCGTTGACCCGGGACAGGGCTACCGGCAGACCCAGTACTTC,TRBJ2-5,TRBD1,TRBV29-1,many
CASSIGQGRTF,TGTGCCAGCAGCATTGGACAGGGGCGCACCTTC,TRBJ1-2,-,TRBV21-1,few
CASSLLGEGNQPQHF,TGTGCCAGCAGCTTATTAGGGGAGGGCAATCAGCCCCAGCATTTT,TRBJ1-5,-,TRBV7-2,-
CASSLDPLGVNEQFF,TGTGCCAGCAGCTTAGATCCTTTGGGCGTTAATGAGCAGTTCTTC,TRBJ2-1,-,TRBV11-2,-
CSAREVSGQYNEQFF,TGCAGTGCTAGAGAGGTTAGCGGACAATACAATGAGCAGTTCTTC,TRBJ2-1,-,TRBV20-1,-
CASSLAESHTEAFF,TGTGCCAGCAGCTTAGCGGAAAGCCACACTGAAGCTTTCTTT,TRBJ1-1,-,TRBV7-6,once
CASTRGNGNQPQHF,TGTGCCAGCACCCGGGGGAACGGCAATCAGCCCCAGCATTTT,TRBJ1-5,-,TRBV12-3/TRBV12-4,-
CASSPTSAQETQYF,TGTGCCAGCAGCCCTACTAGCGCCCAAGAGACCCAGTACTTC,TRBJ2-5,TRBD2,TRBV5-6,-
CASSPYGQENTGELFF,TGTGCCAGCAGCCCGTATGGACAGGAGAACACCGGGGAGCTGTTTTTT,TRBJ2-2,TRBD1,TRBV3-1,-
CASRSPGEINEKLFF,TGTGCCAGTAGATCCCCAGGAGAAATTAATGAAAAACTGTTTTTT,TRBJ1-4,-,TRBV19,-
CASSQVGRVFRDGYTF,TGTGCCAGCAGCCAAGTTGGCAGGGTATTTCGCGATGGCTACACCTTC,TRBJ1-2,-,TRBV4-2,-
CASSLMDGWSTDTQYF,TGCGCCAGCAGCTTGATGGACGGATGGTCCACAGATACGCAGTATTTT,TRBJ2-3,-,TRBV5-1,-
CASSQGGPTETQYF,TGTGCCAGCAGCCAAGGAGGTCCCACCGAGACCCAGTACTTC,TRBJ2-5,-,TRBV4-2,few
CASRSDRARYNEQFF,TGTGCCAGCAGGTCCGACAGGGCCAGATACAATGAGCAGTTCTTC,TRBJ2-1,TRBD1,TRBV2,-
CASSYPLLAGGPPEQFF,TGTGCCAGCAGCTACCCCCTACTAGCGGGGGGGCCCCCCGAGCAGTTCTTC,TRBJ2-1,TRBD2,TRBV11-2,many
CASSLWTSGQETQYF,TGTGCCAGCAGCTTGTGGACTAGCGGTCAAGAGACCCAGTACTTC,TRBJ2-5,TRBD2,TRBV7-2,-